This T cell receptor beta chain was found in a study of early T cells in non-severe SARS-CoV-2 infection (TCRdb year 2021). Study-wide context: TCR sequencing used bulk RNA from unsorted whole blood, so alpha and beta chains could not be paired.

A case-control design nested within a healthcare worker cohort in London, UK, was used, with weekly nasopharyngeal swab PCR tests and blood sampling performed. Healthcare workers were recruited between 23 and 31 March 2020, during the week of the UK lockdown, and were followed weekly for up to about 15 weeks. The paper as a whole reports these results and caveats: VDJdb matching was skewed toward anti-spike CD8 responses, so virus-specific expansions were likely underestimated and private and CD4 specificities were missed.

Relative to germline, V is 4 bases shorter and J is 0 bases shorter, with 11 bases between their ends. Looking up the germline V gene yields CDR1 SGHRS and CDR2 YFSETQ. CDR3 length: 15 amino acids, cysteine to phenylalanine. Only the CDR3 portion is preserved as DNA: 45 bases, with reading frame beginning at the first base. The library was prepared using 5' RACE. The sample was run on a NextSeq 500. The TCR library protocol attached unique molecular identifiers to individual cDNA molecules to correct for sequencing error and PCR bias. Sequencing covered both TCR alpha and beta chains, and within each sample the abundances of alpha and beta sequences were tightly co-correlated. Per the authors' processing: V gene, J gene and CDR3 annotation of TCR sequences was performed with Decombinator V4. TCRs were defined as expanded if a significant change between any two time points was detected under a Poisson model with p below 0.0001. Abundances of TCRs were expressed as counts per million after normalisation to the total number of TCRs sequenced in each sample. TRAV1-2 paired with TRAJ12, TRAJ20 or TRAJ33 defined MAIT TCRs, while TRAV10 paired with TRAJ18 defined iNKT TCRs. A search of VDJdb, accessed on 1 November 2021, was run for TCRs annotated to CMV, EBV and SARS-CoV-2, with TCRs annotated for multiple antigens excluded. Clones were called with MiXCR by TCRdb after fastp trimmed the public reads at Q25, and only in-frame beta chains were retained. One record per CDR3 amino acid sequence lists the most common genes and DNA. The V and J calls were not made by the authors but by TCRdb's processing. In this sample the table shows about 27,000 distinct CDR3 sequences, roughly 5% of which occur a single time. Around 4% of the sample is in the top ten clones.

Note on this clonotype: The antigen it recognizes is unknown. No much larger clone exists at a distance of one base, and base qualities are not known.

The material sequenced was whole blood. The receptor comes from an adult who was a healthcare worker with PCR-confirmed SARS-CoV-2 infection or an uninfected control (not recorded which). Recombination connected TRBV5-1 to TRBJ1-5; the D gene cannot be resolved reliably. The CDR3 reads CASSPWGVSNQPQHF. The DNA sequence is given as TGCGCCAGCAGCCCCTGGGGAGTTAGCAATCAGCCCCAGCATTTT.